The next 8 T cell receptor beta chains were all read from a single sample in a study of cytomegalovirus exposure and HLA in healthy donors. Primers for the PCR totalled 60 Vbeta and 13 Jbeta. Here immunoSEQ multiplex PCR was the method, and the copy in TCRdb shows in-frame clones only, minus some. The table has 100,000 to 120,000 clones, 79% seen once. The sample was PBMCs. These TCRs come from a man aged 30-40 years in good health and CMV-seropositive.

The V and J genes are TRBV27 and TRBJ1-3; possibly TRBD1 for D (6 bases). The germline V gene encodes CDR1 MNHEY and CDR2 SMNVEV (reference sequence). The length of the CDR3 is 14 residues. V was clipped by 5 bases and J by 4 bases, with 12 bases between them. CDR3 nucleotides: TGTGCCAGCAGTACCCAAGGACAGGGAAACACCATATATTTT. It yields the protein CASSTQGQGNTIYF.

The rearrangement links TRBV4-1 to TRBJ2-1, with 9 bases that match TRBD1. There are 15 residues in the CDR3. The V segment lost 5 bases and the J segment 6 bases; nucleotides outside the gene matches: 8. Germline CDR1 and CDR2: MGHRA and YSYEKL. The CDR3 is CASSSGTGLVNEQFF. CDR3 nucleotides: TGCGCCAGCAGCTCCGGGACAGGGCTGGTCAATGAGCAGTTCTTC.

The chain joins TRBV2 to TRBJ1-2, with D possibly matching TRBD1 (5 bases). The CDR3 runs 14 residues. The V end lost 2 bases, the J end lost 4 bases, and 11 bases lay between the germline ends. CDR1 and CDR2 (germline): SNHLY, FYNNEI. The CDR3 loop is CASSELQGSYGYTF. In nucleotides, the CDR3 is TGTGCCAGCAGTGAACTCCAGGGCTCCTATGGCTACACCTTC.

The rearrangement uses TRBV7-6 and TRBJ2-7; tentative D call: TRBD2 (5 bases). V shed 4 bases and J shed 3 bases, with 7 bases lying between them. The germline V gene encodes CDR1 SGHVS and CDR2 FNYEAQ. This CDR3 has 12 amino acids. CDR3 residues: CASSSAGYEQYF. The CDR3 DNA follows: TGTGCCAGCAGCTCGGCGGGCTACGAGCAGTACTTC.

The gene calls are TRBV7-6 and TRBJ2-7; TRBD2 might be the D (5 bases). From germline, CDR1 is SGHVS and CDR2 FNYEAQ. V was trimmed by 2 bases and J by 2 bases, leaving 22 bases between them. The length of the CDR3 is 18 residues. The CDR3 loop is CASSLIGSASGIPYEQYF. DNA for the CDR3: TGTGCCAGCAGCTTAATAGGGTCTGCGTCGGGGATCCCCTACGAGCAGTACTTC.

This chain joins TRBV7-2 and TRBJ2-1, with 13 bases identical to TRBD2. The CDR3 is 17 amino acids. Germline V gives CDR1 SGHTA, CDR2 FQGNSA. The junction had 3 bases not matched to a gene; V was cut back by 0 bases and J by 4 bases. CDR3 sequence: CASSLAQGLAGYNEQFF. DNA for the CDR3: TGTGCCAGCAGCTTAGCCCAGGGACTAGCGGGGTACAATGAGCAGTTCTTC.

The V and J genes are TRBV1 and TRBJ1-2; the table calls TRBD1, which could not be checked here. TRBV1 is tagged as a pseudogene. CDR3 length: 13 residues. CDR3 residues: CTSSFRVPYGYTF. The CDR3 coding sequence is TGCACCAGCAGTTTCAGGGTCCCCTATGGCTACACCTTC.

J is TRBJ2-1 and V is TRBV5-1; D is perhaps TRBD1 (9 bases). Germline loops: CDR1 SGHRS, CDR2 YFSETQ. Trimming stripped 4 bases from V and 4 bases from J, with 15 bases between. The CDR3 runs to 15 residues. Here the CDR3 reads CASSTGGTGYNEQFF. CDR3 nucleotide sequence: TGCGCCAGCAGCACGGGGGGGACAGGGTACAATGAGCAGTTCTTC. Filled out from reference TRBV5-1 and TRBJ2-1, the complete variable domain reads KAGVTQTPRYLIKTRGQQVTLSCSPISGHRSVSWYQQTPGQGLQFLFEYFSETQRNKGNFPGRFSGRQFSNSRSEMNVSTLELGDSALYLCASSTGGTGYNEQFFGPGTRLTVL.